A single sample gave rise to the 25 T cell receptor beta chains below, sequenced in a study of cytomegalovirus exposure and HLA in healthy donors. Primers: 60 Vbeta forward and 13 Jbeta reverse. TCRdb's copy holds only in-frame clones and misses some; the assay was immunoSEQ multiplex PCR. The sample's table shows some 130,000 clones. Sequences were obtained from PBMCs. These receptors were collected from a man between 18 and 35 years old in good health and CMV-seronegative.

V usage is TRBV5-6 and J usage is TRBJ2-2, with D uncertain. This CDR3 is built from 14 residues. The germline V and J ends were trimmed by 0 bases and 4 bases, with 7 bases remaining between them. Germline CDR1 is SGHDT and CDR2 is YYEEEE. The CDR3 DNA reads TGTGCCAGCAGCTTGGTACCGGTCACCGGGGAGCTGTTTTTT. This codes for CASSLVPVTGELFF.

This chain connects TRBV9 to TRBJ1-2, with 7 bases lining up with TRBD1. The CDR3 runs 15 residues. Germline values: CDR1 SGDLS, CDR2 YYNGEE. The ends lost 4 bases at V and 8 bases at J; junction bases unmatched: 14. In DNA form, the CDR3 reads TGTGCCAGCAGCTCCAGGACAGGCTCCGTAGTAGGCTACACCTTC. Translating gives CASSSRTGSVVGYTF.

J is TRBJ1-1 and V is TRBV6-5; 7 bases fit TRBD1. Looked up from germline, CDR1 is MNHEY and CDR2 is SVGAGI. The J segment lost 11 bases and the V segment lost 6 bases, leaving 6 bases of the junction unmatched. The CDR3 spans 11 residues. DNA of the CDR3: TGTGCCAGCAGCCCCGGACAGGAGGCTTTCTTT. Translation: CASSPGQEAFF.

The V and J genes are TRBV5-1 and TRBJ1-4; TRBD1 agrees at 10 bases. The J segment lost 8 bases and the V segment lost 3 bases, leaving 10 bases of the junction unmatched. The CDR3 sequence is 16 residues long. CDR1 and CDR2 from the germline V gene are SGHRS and YFSETQ. The CDR3 sequence is CASSSIPGQGLEKLFF. In nucleotides, the CDR3 is TGCGCCAGCAGCTCGATTCCGGGACAGGGGTTAGAAAAACTGTTTTTT.

The rearrangement links TRBV5-4 to TRBJ2-4; 8 nucleotides agree with TRBD2. Germline CDR1 and CDR2: SGHNT and YYREEE (reference sequence). The CDR3 is 13 residues long. The V and J ends lost 8 bases and 7 bases, in that order; junction bases with no gene match: 8. The DNA for the CDR3 is TGTGCCAGTGGACTAAGCGGGAGTAACATTCAGTACTTC. Translating it yields CASGLSGSNIQYF.

The chain is built from TRBV7-3 and TRBJ2-1; TRBD1 matches at 11 bases. Germline trimming cut 5 bases from V and 2 bases from J; bases unmatched to any gene: 2. Germline CDR1 reads SGHTA; CDR2 reads FQGTGA. CDR3 length: 15 residues. CDR3 in DNA: TGTGCCAGCAGCAAGGGACAGGGGGCCTACAATGAGCAGTTCTTC. Its protein is CASSKGQGAYNEQFF. The variable domain in full, with the rest retrieved from reference TRBV7-3 and TRBJ2-1, is GAGVSQTPSNKVTEKGKYVELRCDPISGHTALYWYRQSLGQGPEFLIYFQGTGAADDSGLPNDRFFAVRPEGSVSTLKIQRTERGDSAVYLCASSKGQGAYNEQFFGPGTRLTVL.

The chain employs TRBV7-2 and TRBJ1-5; 12 nucleotides agree with TRBD1. The CDR3 length is 16 residues. The V and J ends lost 1 base and 5 bases, in that order; junction bases with no gene match: 3. In germline, CDR1 is SGHTA, CDR2 FQGNSA. Here the CDR3 reads CASSLEGTGGYQPQHF. In DNA, the CDR3 is TGTGCCAGCAGCTTAGAAGGGACAGGGGGCTATCAGCCCCAGCATTTT.

The chain's CDR3 is CASRRSGGNTGELFF. Here the CDR3 DNA reads TGTGCCAGCAGACGAAGCGGGGGAAACACCGGGGAGCTGTTTTTT. The chain links TRBV7-8 to TRBJ2-2, with TRBD2 matching over 8 bases. CDR3 length: 15 residues. Unmatched junction bases numbered 5, after V lost 6 bases and J lost 2 bases. CDR1 and CDR2 from the germline V gene are SGHVS and FQNEAQ.

The rearrangement joins TRBV10-1 to TRBJ2-7, with TRBD1 matching over 9 bases. The V and J ends lost 0 bases and 2 bases, in that order; junction bases with no gene match: 14. Germline V CDR1 and CDR2: WNHNN, SYGVQD (reference sequence). There are 19 residues in the CDR3. The CDR3 nucleotides are TGCGCCAGCAGTGAGTCGAAGGGACAGGGAATTGACGGAACCTACGAGCAGTACTTC. Amino acid sequence: CASSESKGQGIDGTYEQYF.

The chain links TRBV2 to TRBJ1-1; a weak D match, TRBD1 (6 bases). Germline CDR1 is SNHLY and CDR2 is FYNNEI. The CDR3 totals 14 residues. Trimming stripped 6 bases from V and 0 bases from J, with 11 bases between. The CDR3 sequence: CASRLGQMNTEAFF. The DNA for the CDR3 is TGTGCCAGCAGGCTAGGACAGATGAACACTGAAGCTTTCTTT.

The rearrangement uses TRBV11-3 and TRBJ2-7; 12 bases line up with TRBD2. Germline V gene data show CDR1 as SGHNT and CDR2 as YENEEA. The junction had 3 bases not matched to a gene; V was cut back by 5 bases and J by 1 base. This CDR3 comprises 15 residues. CDR3 region: CASSRGLAGSYEQYF. The CDR3 DNA follows: TGTGCCAGCAGCCGCGGACTAGCGGGGTCCTACGAGCAGTACTTC. The whole variable domain, filled in from reference TRBV11-3 and TRBJ2-7, reads EAGVVQSPRYKIIEKKQPVAFWCNPISGHNTLYWYLQNLGQGPELLIRYENEEAVDDSQLPKDRFSAERLKGVDSTLKIQPAELGDSAVYLCASSRGLAGSYEQYFGPGTRLTVT.

The genes are TRBV9 and TRBJ1-3; tentative D call: TRBD1 (6 bases). Germline CDR1 is SGDLS and CDR2 is YYNGEE. The V gene lost 0 bases and the J gene lost 0 bases, with 13 bases spanning the gap. The length of the CDR3 is 17 residues. For the CDR3, the DNA is TGTGCCAGCAGCGTAGCCCCAGGGGAAGGCTCTGGAAACACCATATATTTT. Translated, it gives CASSVAPGEGSGNTIYF.

The CDR3 region has the DNA TGTGCCAGCAGCCAATGGGGAGGGTGGACAGGGCTGAACAATGAGCAGTTCTTC. This translates into CASSQWGGWTGLNNEQFF. The chain employs TRBV14 and TRBJ2-1; the D gene is possibly TRBD1 (8 bases). This CDR3 comprises 18 residues. V was shortened by 2 bases and J by 5 bases, with 22 bases between the two germline ends. Germline V gene sequence: CDR1 SGHDN, CDR2 FVKESK.

This chain joins TRBV6-5 and TRBJ2-6; 8 positions match TRBD1. There are 15 residues in the CDR3. CDR1 MNHEY and CDR2 SVGAGI come from the germline V gene. The V and J ends lost 6 bases and 2 bases, in that order; junction bases with no gene match: 3. CDR3 sequence reads: CASSRGQAGANVLTF. The CDR3, as DNA: TGTGCCAGCAGCCGGGGACAGGCTGGGGCCAACGTCCTGACTTTC.

V and J are TRBV6-1 and TRBJ1-4; D is possibly TRBD1 (6 bases). The CDR3 runs to 17 residues. From germline, CDR1 is MNHNS and CDR2 SASEGT. V lost 4 bases, J lost 5 bases, and 20 bases lay in between. CDR3 residues: CASSGQASLGVNEKLFF. In DNA form, the CDR3 reads TGTGCCAGCAGTGGACAGGCCTCTCTCGGTGTGAATGAAAAACTGTTTTTT.

The V gene is TRBV7-9, the J gene TRBJ1-4; 7 bases are a match to TRBD1. This CDR3 is built from 13 residues. CDR1 and CDR2 (germline): SEHNR, FQNEAQ (reference sequence). The ends lost 1 base at V and 8 bases at J; junction bases unmatched: 1. The CDR3 region is CASSLVGGEKLFF. CDR3 DNA: TGTGCCAGCAGCTTAGTAGGGGGCGAAAAACTGTTTTTT.

As concerns this clone: A read error may produce the germline difference seen at one junction end. This chain links TRBV7-7 with TRBJ2-1, with 7 bases fitting TRBD1. Germline V gives CDR1 SSHAT, CDR2 FNYEAQ (reference sequence). CDR3 length: 15 amino acids. The CDR3 reads CASSGQESSYNEQFF. CDR3 nucleotides: TGTGCTAGCAGCGGACAGGAGAGCTCCTACAATGAGCAGTTCTTC.

The chain employs TRBV5-1 and TRBJ1-3, with 8 bases fitting TRBD1. V was pared by 3 bases and J by 0 bases, with 11 bases of the junction left unmatched. The CDR3 extends over 18 amino acids. The V gene's germline CDR1 is SGHRS and CDR2 YFSETQ. CDR3 sequence reads: CASSSIPGTGGSGNTIYF. CDR3 sequence (DNA): TGCGCCAGCAGCTCGATTCCCGGGACAGGCGGCTCTGGAAACACCATATATTTT.

The chain is built from TRBV5-4 and TRBJ2-3, with 8 bases fitting TRBD2. CDR1 SGHNT and CDR2 YYREEE come from the germline V gene (reference sequence). Trimming removed 4 bases from V and 0 bases from J; junction bases left unmatched: 7. The CDR3 has 16 amino acids. This chain's CDR3 is CASSQRIAGSTDTQYF. CDR3 in DNA: TGTGCCAGCAGCCAACGGATAGCGGGGAGCACAGATACGCAGTATTTT.

V is TRBV28 and J is TRBJ1-2; D might be TRBD1 (6 bases). Germline CDR1 MDHEN, CDR2 SYDVKM. V lost 6 bases to trimming and J lost 6 bases, with 20 bases between them. The CDR3 spans 15 residues. CDR3 DNA sequence: TGTGCCAGCAGCTCGTTTACGGGACAACGAAATGGCTACACCTTC. This encodes CASSSFTGQRNGYTF.

CDR3: CASRARDSDTQYF. DNA for the CDR3: TGTGCCAGCAGAGCACGGGATTCGGATACGCAGTATTTT. The gene calls are TRBV6-5 and TRBJ2-3; tentative D call: TRBD2 (5 bases). Germline V CDR1 and CDR2: MNHEY, SVGAGI. Deletions cut 6 bases from V and 6 bases from J, with 13 bases between. The CDR3 is 13 amino acids.

The CDR3 region is CASSPSGSTDTQYF. CDR3 nucleotide sequence: TGTGCCAGCAGCCCTAGCGGATCAACAGATACGCAGTATTTT. The rearrangement joins TRBV7-2 to TRBJ2-3; 7 positions match TRBD2. This CDR3 has 14 residues. Germline CDR1 and CDR2: SGHTA and FQGNSA. J was trimmed by 3 bases and V by 5 bases; bases with no gene match: 5. Together with reference TRBV7-2 and TRBJ2-3, the CDR3 gives the full variable domain: GAGVSQSPSNKVTEKGKDVELRCDPISGHTALYWYRQSLGQGLEFLIYFQGNSAPDKSGLPSDRFSAERTGGSVSTLTIQRTQQEDSAVYLCASSPSGSTDTQYFGPGTRLTVL.

The CDR3 bases are TGTGCCAGCAGCACAGACAGGGAGGAAAAACTGTTTTTT. Protein product: CASSTDREEKLFF. The gene calls are TRBV5-4 and TRBJ1-4, with TRBD1 matching 7 bases. V lost 4 bases, J lost 8 bases, and 5 bases stayed unmatched. Looked up from germline, CDR1 is SGHNT and CDR2 is YYREEE (reference sequence). The CDR3 covers 13 residues.

The chain is built from TRBV5-6 and TRBJ1-1; the D gene is possibly TRBD1 (6 bases). V lost 7 bases, J lost 2 bases, and 12 bases lay in between. The CDR3 extends over 13 amino acids. Per the germline V gene, CDR1 is SGHDT and CDR2 is YYEEEE. The CDR3 coding sequence is TGTGCCAGCCTACGGACAGCTAACACTGAAGCTTTCTTT. It encodes CASLRTANTEAFF.

V and J are TRBV10-3 and TRBJ2-3; possibly TRBD2 for D (5 bases). V lost 4 bases and J lost 2, with 10 bases in between. CDR1 and CDR2 (germline): ENHRY, SYGVKD. The CDR3 sequence is 14 residues long. In DNA form, the CDR3 reads TGTGCCATCAGTGGAACGGGGTACACAGATACGCAGTATTTT. Its translation is CAISGTGYTDTQYF.